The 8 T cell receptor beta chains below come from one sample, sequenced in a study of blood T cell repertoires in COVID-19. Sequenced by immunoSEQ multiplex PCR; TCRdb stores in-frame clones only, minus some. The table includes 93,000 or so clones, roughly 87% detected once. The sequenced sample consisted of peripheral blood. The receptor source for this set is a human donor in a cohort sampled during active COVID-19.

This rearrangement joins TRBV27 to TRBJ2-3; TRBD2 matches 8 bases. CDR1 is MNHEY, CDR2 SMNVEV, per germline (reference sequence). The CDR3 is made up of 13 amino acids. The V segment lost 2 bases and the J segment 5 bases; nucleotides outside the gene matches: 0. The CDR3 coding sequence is TGTGCCAGCAGTTTACTAGCGGGAGATACGCAGTATTTT. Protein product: CASSLLAGDTQYF.

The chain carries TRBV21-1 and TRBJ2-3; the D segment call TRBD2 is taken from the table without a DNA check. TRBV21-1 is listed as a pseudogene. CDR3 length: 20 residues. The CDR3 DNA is TGTGCCAGCAGCAGAGAACCGGGTCTTCCCTCATTAGCCGGCACAGATACGCAGTATTTT. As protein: CASSREPGLPSLAGTDTQYF.

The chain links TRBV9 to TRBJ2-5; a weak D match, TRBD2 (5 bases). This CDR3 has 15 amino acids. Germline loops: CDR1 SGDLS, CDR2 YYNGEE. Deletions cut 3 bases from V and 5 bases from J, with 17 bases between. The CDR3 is CASSEEHARGETQYF. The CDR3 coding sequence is TGTGCCAGCAGCGAAGAACACGCGCGAGGGGAGACCCAGTACTTC.

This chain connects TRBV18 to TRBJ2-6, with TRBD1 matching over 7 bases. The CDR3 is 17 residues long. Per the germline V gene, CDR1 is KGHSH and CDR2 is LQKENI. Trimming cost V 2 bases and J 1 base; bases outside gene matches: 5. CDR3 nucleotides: TGTGCCAGCTCACCAACCCCACAGGGGTCTGGGGCCAACGTCCTGACTTTC. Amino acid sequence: CASSPTPQGSGANVLTF.

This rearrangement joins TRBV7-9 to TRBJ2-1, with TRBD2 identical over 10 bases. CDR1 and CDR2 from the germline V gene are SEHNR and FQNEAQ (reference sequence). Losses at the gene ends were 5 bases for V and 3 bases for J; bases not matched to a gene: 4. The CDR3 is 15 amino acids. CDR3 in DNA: TGTGCCAGCAGCACTCGGACTAGCGGCTACAATGAGCAGTTCTTC. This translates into CASSTRTSGYNEQFF.

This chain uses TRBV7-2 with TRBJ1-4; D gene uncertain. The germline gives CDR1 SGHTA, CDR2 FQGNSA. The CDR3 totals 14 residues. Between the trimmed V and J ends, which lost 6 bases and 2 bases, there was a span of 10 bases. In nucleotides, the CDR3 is TGTGCCAGCAGTTCAGGTCGGACTAATGAAAAACTGTTTTTT. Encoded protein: CASSSGRTNEKLFF.

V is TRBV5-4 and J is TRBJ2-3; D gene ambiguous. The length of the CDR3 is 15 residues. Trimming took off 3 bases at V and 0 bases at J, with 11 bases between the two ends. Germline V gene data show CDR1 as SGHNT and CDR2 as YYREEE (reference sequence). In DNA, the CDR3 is TGTGCCAGCAGCTACCAGGAAACTAGCACAGATACGCAGTATTTT. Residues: CASSYQETSTDTQYF.

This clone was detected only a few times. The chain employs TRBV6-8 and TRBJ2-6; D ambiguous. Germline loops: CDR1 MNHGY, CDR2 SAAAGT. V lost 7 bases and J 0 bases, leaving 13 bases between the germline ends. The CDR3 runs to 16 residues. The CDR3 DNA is TGTGCCAGCATTGATAGCCGATACTCTGGGGCCAACGTCCTGACTTTC. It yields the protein CASIDSRYSGANVLTF.